Following are 13 T cell receptor beta chains from one sample sequenced in a study of CD8+CD57+ T cells in acquired aplastic anemia. The template for TCR beta VDJ and CDR3 sequence profiling was genomic DNA. One entry per CDR3 protein results from TCRdb running MiXCR on the reads. This table has under 200,000 distinct CDR3 sequences, 45% to 55% appearing once. Those patients picked for sequencing had displayed CD8+CD57+ cell expansion on flow cytometry. The sequenced sample was sorted CD4+, CD8+, or CD8+CD57+ T cells (not recorded which) from PBMCs. The receptors were gathered from a human donor with aplastic anemia.

The chain has TRBV15 and TRBJ1-1, with unresolved D. CDR1 and CDR2 from the germline V gene are LNHNV and YYDKDF (reference sequence). Trimming stripped 1 base from V and 10 bases from J, with 16 bases between. This CDR3 is built from 14 residues. CDR3 DNA: TGTGCCACCAGCAGAGGCGACTTGAACACTCGAGCTTTCTTT. Translating gives CATSRGDLNTRAFF.

The chain couples TRBV24-1 to TRBJ2-6, with D hard to call. This CDR3 contains 17 residues. V was shortened by 6 bases and J by 0 bases, with 14 bases between the two germline ends. Germline values: CDR1 KGHDR, CDR2 SFDVKD. Written as DNA, the CDR3 is TGTGCCACCAGTACGGCTTCAAGGTCCTCTGGGGCCAACGTCCTGACTTTC. It codes for CATSTASRSSGANVLTF.

This sequence joins TRBV15 and TRBJ2-2; D unresolved. There are 13 residues in the CDR3. V was shortened by 5 bases and J by 1 base, with 5 bases between the two germline ends. The germline V gene has CDR1 LNHNV and CDR2 YYDKDF (reference sequence). CDR3 region: CATSGRNTGELFF. The CDR3 DNA reads TGTGCCACCAGCGGTAGGAACACCGGGGAGCTGTTTTTT.

The chain links TRBV10-3 to TRBJ2-7; tentative D call: TRBD1 (5 bases). V gave up 2 bases and J gave up 0 bases, with 8 bases separating them. Germline V lookup: CDR1 ENHRY, CDR2 SYGVKD. This CDR3 is 14 amino acids long. The DNA for the CDR3 is TGTGCCATCAGTGAGAGACAGCACTCCTACGAGCAGTACTTC. Translation gives CAISERQHSYEQYF.

The chain has TRBV2 and TRBJ2-2, with 10 bases that match TRBD2. From germline, CDR1 is SNHLY and CDR2 FYNNEI. The CDR3 has 16 amino acids. The ends lost 5 bases at V and 6 bases at J; junction bases unmatched: 9. DNA of the CDR3: TGTGCCAGCAGTCCCCGACTAGCGGGCATCGCCGGGGAGCTGTTTTTT. This sequence encodes CASSPRLAGIAGELFF.

This clonotype occurred a few times. The chain joins TRBV30 to TRBJ1-2; 7 positions match TRBD1. The V gene's germline CDR1 is GTSNPN and CDR2 SVGIG (reference sequence). The CDR3 is 12 residues long. The ends lost 8 bases at V and 7 bases at J; junction bases unmatched: 10. The CDR3, as DNA: TGTGCCAAAGACAGGGAGTTGAGTGGCTACACCTTC. Its translation: CAKDRELSGYTF. Looking up the rest from reference TRBV30 and TRBJ1-2 gives the full variable domain: SQTIHQWPATLVQPVGSPLSLECTVEGTSNPNLYWYRQAAGRGLQLLFYSVGIGQISSEVPQNLSASRPQDRQFILSSKKLLLSDSGFYLCAKDRELSGYTFGSGTRLTVV.

This clonotype was detected many times. This chain uses TRBV19 with TRBJ1-2; 7 nucleotides align to TRBD1. CDR1 and CDR2 from the germline V gene are LNHDA and SQIVND (reference sequence). CDR3 length equals 15 residues. Unmatched junction bases numbered 15, after V lost 7 bases and J lost 7 bases. DNA of the CDR3: TGTGCCAGTATGAGGTCTGGGGAGGGGGCAGGTGGCTACACCTTC. Translated, it gives CASMRSGEGAGGYTF.

V gene TRBV19 combines with J gene TRBJ1-1, with D unresolved. Germline CDR1 and CDR2: LNHDA and SQIVND (reference sequence). The CDR3 runs to 14 residues. V lost 4 bases and J 0 bases, leaving 9 bases between the germline ends. The CDR3 here is CASSRQSMNTEAFF. The CDR3, as DNA: TGTGCCAGTAGTAGGCAGTCCATGAACACTGAAGCTTTCTTT.

This clonotype came up many times. V is TRBV5-6 and J is TRBJ1-1; D call uncertain. The CDR3 consists of 17 residues. Deletions cut 2 bases from V and 6 bases from J, with 23 bases between. The germline V gene encodes CDR1 SGHDT and CDR2 YYEEEE. CDR3 sequence (DNA): TGTGCCAGCAGCTTCTTCACAGCTCCGCCGGGTTCGTCTGAAGCTTTCTTT. This codes for CASSFFTAPPGSSEAFF. Filled out from reference TRBV5-6 and TRBJ1-1, the complete variable domain reads DAGVTQSPTHLIKTRGQQVTLRCSPKSGHDTVSWYQQALGQGPQFIFQYYEEEERQRGNFPDRFSGHQFPNYSSELNVNALLLGDSALYLCASSFFTAPPGSSEAFFGQGTRLTVV.

The chain has TRBV10-2 and TRBJ2-3; tentative D call: TRBD2 (6 bases). The CDR3 spans 15 residues. V was trimmed by 2 bases and J by 2 bases, leaving 11 bases between them. Germline CDR1 reads WSHSY; CDR2 reads SAAADI. CDR3 in amino acids: CASSERAGTTDTQYF. The CDR3 nucleotides are TGCGCCAGCAGTGAGCGGGCGGGAACCACAGATACGCAGTATTTT.

V and J are TRBV4-1 and TRBJ2-1, with 9 bases lining up with TRBD2. Germline CDR1 is MGHRA and CDR2 is YSYEKL. J lost 9 bases, V lost 0 bases, and 9 bases had no gene match. CDR3 length: 16 amino acids. The CDR3 loop is CASSQESPSGNIEQFF. The CDR3, as DNA: TGCGCCAGCAGCCAAGAATCGCCTAGCGGGAACATTGAGCAGTTCTTC.

The table lists this clonotype with many counts. The chain couples TRBV4-1 to TRBJ2-5, with D possibly being TRBD2 (6 bases). The CDR3 sequence is 15 residues long. Looked up from germline, CDR1 is MGHRA and CDR2 is YSYEKL. V was shortened by 0 bases and J by 4 bases, with 12 bases between the two germline ends. The CDR3 bases are TGCGCCAGCAGCCAAGACGAAGCGGGCGGAGAGACCCAGTACTTC. Its protein is CASSQDEAGGETQYF.

Of note for this clonotype: Just one base apart from a much larger clone, this may be a read error. V usage is TRBV6-5 and J usage is TRBJ2-7; D gene uncertain. The CDR3 runs 15 residues. Germline V gene lookup returns CDR1 MNHEY and CDR2 SVGAGI. The ends were cut back, 2 bases at V and 2 bases at J, with 13 bases in the middle. The CDR3 loop reads CASSYPGRSTYEQYF. CDR3 DNA: TGTGCCAGCAGTTACCCGGGCCGGAGTACCTACGAGCAGTACTTC.